The entry below gives a single TCR beta chain sequence along with its context. Its antigen remains unidentified. This specimen comes from a study of identifying expanded T cells in peripheral blood. Study results and caveats: Two-week clone count variance significantly increased as total template count grew.

No infections or other immune events were documented during collection. V lost 4 bases to trimming and J lost 4 bases, with 14 bases between them. The length of the CDR3 is 14 residues. Germline V gene lookup returns CDR1 SGHTS and CDR2 YDEGEE. Produced via immunoSEQ multiplex PCR; TCRdb's table is partial and in-frame only. The sample records about 130,000 clones, 80% to 90% being singletons. The chain is built from TRBV5-8 and TRBJ1-2, with D unresolved. The sequence was obtained from a person aged 18 to 70 in good health. The sequenced material came from blood. The CDR3 DNA reads as TGTGCCAGCAGCCTGGGCCAAACGGGCTATGGCTACACCTTC. Translating it yields CASSLGQTGYGYTF.